These T cell receptor beta chains were read from a single sample in a study of CXCR3-negative and CXCR3-positive naive CD8 T cells. Each CDR3 protein gets one entry in TCRdb, which reprocessed the 5' RACE reads and gives no DNA. The table for this sample gives 45,000 to 60,000 distinct CDR3 sequences. The sequenced material came from naive CXCR3- CD8+ T cells from blood. These receptors were obtained from a human donor in good health. Some clones in this sample may be carry-over from other donors' samples. Both conserved end residues are part of each CDR3.

V: TRBV14; J: TRBJ2-7; CDR3: CASGTVYYEQYF
V: TRBV7-2; J: TRBJ2-5; CDR3: CASSPGPGDETQYF
V: TRBV27; J: TRBJ2-7; CDR3: CASTDRGGEQYF
V: TRBV7-9; J: TRBJ2-5; CDR3: CASSTNTGARRETQYF
V: TRBV6-5; J: TRBJ2-2; CDR3: CASSFNDAGELFF
V: TRBV7-9; J: TRBJ2-7; CDR3: CASSSPRQGGYEQYF
V: TRBV27; J: TRBJ2-5; CDR3: CASSLPTSGGVETQYF
V: TRBV20-1; J: TRBJ2-3; CDR3: CSARGGRDFSTDTQYF
V: TRBV27; J: TRBJ2-5; CDR3: CASSLYRAGETQYF
V: TRBV3-1; J: TRBJ1-1; CDR3: CASSQDRGPTEAFF
V: TRBV13; J: TRBJ2-3; CDR3: CASSKGLDTDTQYF
V: TRBV6-5; J: TRBJ1-5; CDR3: CASSYSSADPDSNQPQHF
V: TRBV6-2/TRBV6-3; J: TRBJ2-1; CDR3: CASSYVTDYSEQFF
V: TRBV29-1; J: TRBJ2-3; CDR3: CSVYRVGGMRAQYF
V: TRBV29-1; J: TRBJ2-3; CDR3: CSVEGGLSSTDTQHF
V: TRBV11-2; J: TRBJ2-7; CDR3: CASSLGLRSNEQYF
V: TRBV29-1; J: TRBJ2-1; CDR3: CSVDKGAYNEQFF
V: TRBV19; J: TRBJ2-3; CDR3: CASRPTRGASQVDTQYF
V: TRBV6-2/TRBV6-3; J: TRBJ2-3; CDR3: CASTGLAATDTQYF
V: TRBV5-1; J: TRBJ2-1; CDR3: CASSGGLAENYNEQFF
V: TRBV7-3; J: TRBJ2-3; CDR3: CASSLTGGVTDTQYF
V: TRBV29-1; J: TRBJ2-7; CDR3: CSVEGLAGHIYEQYF
V: TRBV9; J: TRBJ2-1; CDR3: CASSTRTTQNNEQFF
V: TRBV20-1; J: TRBJ2-1; CDR3: CSARDGAGDLNEQFF
V: TRBV24-1; J: TRBJ2-3; CDR3: CATSEGTDLLGLTDTQYF
V: TRBV19; J: TRBJ2-1; CDR3: CASSTGGSQSYNEQFF
V: TRBV7-8; J: TRBJ2-1; CDR3: CASNWEGSYNEQFF
V: TRBV12-3/TRBV12-4; J: TRBJ2-1; CDR3: CASTTGALSNEQFF
V: TRBV14; J: TRBJ2-1; CDR3: CASSDGDNEQFF
V: TRBV27; J: TRBJ1-2; CDR3: CASSLSAGDYNYGYTF
V: TRBV7-8; J: TRBJ2-3; CDR3: CASSLMAGNTDTQYF
V: TRBV7-2; J: TRBJ1-2; CDR3: CASSLRQGVEGYTF
V: TRBV3-1; J: TRBJ2-7; CDR3: CASSQLGVYEQYF
V: TRBV28; J: TRBJ2-6; CDR3: CASSSSGVSGANVLTF
V: TRBV20-1; J: TRBJ2-5; CDR3: CSARDIRTEQETQYF
V: TRBV7-3; J: TRBJ2-1; CDR3: CASSLSGGRGSYNEQFF
V: TRBV28; J: TRBJ1-5; CDR3: CASSSQNQPQHF
V: TRBV30; J: TRBJ2-7; CDR3: CAWKTGTGDDEQYF